This TCR beta chain was documented in a study of blood T cell repertoires in COVID-19. About the research overall: Samples of COVID-19 (acute and convalescent) were obtained from the United States, Italy and Spain. Sources were T cells, B-cell-depleted T cells, or PBMCs; the material itself was cDNA or gDNA.

Libraries were prepared by immunoSEQ multiplex PCR; TCRdb keeps only in-frame clonotypes and omits some of them. The table records 150,000 to 200,000 clones, about 87% of them present only once. The Seattle site enrolled patients during active infection and followed them longitudinally. Sequencing was carried out using peripheral blood. This TCR derives from a woman in her 70s with COVID-19, enrolled during active disease.

CDR3 in DNA: TGCAGCGTTGGCCTTGGCAGGGGGAACACCGGGGAGCTGTTTTTT. It translates to CSVGLGRGNTGELFF. This chain joins TRBV29-1 and TRBJ2-2, with D possibly being TRBD1 (6 bases). Trimming left V 4 bases short and J 1 base short, with 13 bases between. This CDR3 contains 15 residues. The V gene's germline CDR1 is SQVTM and CDR2 ANQGSEA.